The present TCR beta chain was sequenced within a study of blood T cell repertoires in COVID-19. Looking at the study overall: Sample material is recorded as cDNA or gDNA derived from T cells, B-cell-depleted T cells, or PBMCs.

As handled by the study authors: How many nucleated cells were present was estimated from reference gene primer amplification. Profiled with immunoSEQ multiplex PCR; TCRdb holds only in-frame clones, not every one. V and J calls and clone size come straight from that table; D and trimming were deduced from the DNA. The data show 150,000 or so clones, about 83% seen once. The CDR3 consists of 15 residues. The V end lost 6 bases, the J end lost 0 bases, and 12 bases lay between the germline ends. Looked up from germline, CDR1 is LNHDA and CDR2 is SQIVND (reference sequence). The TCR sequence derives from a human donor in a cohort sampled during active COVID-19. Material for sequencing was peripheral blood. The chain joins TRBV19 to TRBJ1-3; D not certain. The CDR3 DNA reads TGTGCCAGTAGCGAGCCCGGACTCTCTGGAAACACCATATATTTT. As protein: CASSEPGLSGNTIYF.